This T cell receptor (beta chain) stems from a study of shared clonotypes between healthy human individuals. Whole-study findings and limits: Generation probability values for non-shared clonotypes were lower than those for clonotypes shared by all four donors.

An assay was performed, and its level was deep. Source study methods: Because ImmunoSEQ provided only junction sequences with no quality scores, the filtering differed. Clones were sequenced by immunoSEQ multiplex PCR, and TCRdb holds only the in-frame ones, with some missing. From that table come the V and J calls and clone size; the DNA was used to work out D and trimming. The sample lists 2 million to 3 million clones; 85% to 95% were seen once. The donor population consisted of healthy HIV-negative adults with no recent acute infections or vaccinations. Deletions cut 5 bases from V and 4 bases from J, with 18 bases between. Looked up from germline, CDR1 is SGHTA and CDR2 is FQGNSA. The CDR3 is made up of 16 amino acids. Remarks on this clone: Its antigen remains unidentified.

The sequencing sample was made of naive CD4+ T cells sorted from blood. Described subset: CD45RA+ positively selected. This TCR came from a man aged 18 to 35 in good health. The chain combines TRBV7-2 with TRBJ2-1; D possibly corresponds to TRBD2 (6 bases). CDR3 DNA: TGTGCCAGCAGCCCGTGGGGGAGCGGGTTTTACAATGAGCAGTTCTTC. Translating it yields CASSPWGSGFYNEQFF.